This T cell receptor (beta chain) is from a study of shared clonotypes between healthy human individuals. On this clone: Its matching antigen is unknown.

V lost 0 bases and J lost 8; bases outside the gene matches: 4. Per the germline V gene, CDR1 is MGHRA and CDR2 is YSYEKL. The CDR3 runs to 15 residues. Study-level points and caveats: The donor pool, a small one, limited the genetic and exposure-history diversity represented.

Sorted-subset replicate PCR reactions were performed with approximately 200 ng DNA, corresponding to about 32,000 T cell genomes. Profiled with immunoSEQ multiplex PCR; TCRdb holds only in-frame clones, not every one. The sample records nearly 750,000 clones, roughly 72% being singletons. The TCR was taken from a woman in her twenties or thirties in good health. Sequencing was done on a sample of memory CD4+ T cells sorted from blood. Indicated subset: CD45RA-negative fraction. The chain carries TRBV4-1 and TRBJ2-1, with 10 bases identical to TRBD1. The CDR3 sequence: CASSQEGTGVDEQFF. CDR3 nucleotide sequence: TGCGCCAGCAGCCAAGAGGGGACAGGGGTGGATGAGCAGTTCTTC.